These 23 T cell receptor beta chains share one sample of origin, sequenced in a study of shared clonotypes between healthy human individuals. The data were produced by immunoSEQ multiplex PCR, yet TCRdb's version contains in-frame clones alone and is incomplete. Of 2 million to 3 million clones listed, over 85% are singletons. The sample was naive CD4+ T cells from PBMCs. Described subset: CD45RA+ positively selected. Receptor source: a young man in good health. Some clones in this sample may be carry-over from other donors' samples.

This chain uses TRBV18 with TRBJ2-3; D possibly corresponds to TRBD1 (6 bases). Germline CDR1 and CDR2: KGHSH and LQKENI. The CDR3 length is 16 residues. The V and J ends lost 3 bases and 8 bases respectively, with 21 bases between them. Written as DNA, the CDR3 is TGTGCCAGCTCACCTCCCGGCGCAGGGGCGTCCGGTACGCAGTATTTT. Residues: CASSPPGAGASGTQYF.

Details on this clone: Other DNA sequences within the sample encode an identical CDR3. The gene calls are TRBV5-1 and TRBJ2-3, with 8 bases fitting TRBD2. Trimming cost V 1 base and J 0 bases; bases outside gene matches: 4. Germline V gene sequence: CDR1 SGHRS, CDR2 YFSETQ. The CDR3 has 16 residues. The CDR3 coding sequence is TGCGCCAGCAGCTTGCTTAGCGGGACTAGCACAGATACGCAGTATTTT. The encoded protein is CASSLLSGTSTDTQYF.

The chain links TRBV7-2 to TRBJ2-7; weak D call: TRBD2 (6 bases). The CDR3 length is 13 residues. Germline V CDR1 and CDR2: SGHTA, FQGNSA. Trimming took 0 bases from V and 7 from J, leaving 10 bases between them. CDR3: CASSLAPGGEQYF. The CDR3 nucleotides read TGTGCCAGCAGCTTAGCCCCCGGAGGGGAGCAGTACTTC.

The chain joins TRBV6-6 to TRBJ1-2, with D possibly matching TRBD1 (5 bases). The CDR3 length is 15 residues. Between the trimmed V and J ends, which lost 2 bases and 6 bases, there was a span of 16 bases. Germline loops: CDR1 MNHNY, CDR2 SVGAGI (reference sequence). CDR3 in amino acids: CASSYLSQGRNGYTF. CDR3 bases: TGTGCCAGCAGTTACCTCTCGCAGGGTCGGAATGGCTACACCTTC.

The rearrangement links TRBV6-1 to TRBJ2-1; D gene unclear. The CDR3 runs 13 residues. Trimming cost V 2 bases and J 5 bases, with 7 bases left between them. Germline loops: CDR1 MNHNS, CDR2 SASEGT. The CDR3 DNA reads as TGTGCCAGCAGTGAACAGGTCCACAATGAGCAGTTCTTC. Encoded protein: CASSEQVHNEQFF.

V usage is TRBV28 and J usage is TRBJ2-7; unclear D gene. Germline CDR1 MDHEN, CDR2 SYDVKM. The CDR3 is 14 residues long. V lost 7 bases to trimming and J lost 2 bases, with 15 bases between them. The CDR3 region is CASTSPTPAYEQYF. CDR3 DNA: TGTGCCAGCACCTCCCCGACTCCCGCCTACGAGCAGTACTTC.

The CDR3 loop reads CAISDPGQGGFNEQFF. In DNA, the CDR3 is TGTGCCATCAGTGACCCCGGACAGGGGGGATTCAATGAGCAGTTCTTC. V and J are TRBV10-3 and TRBJ2-1; 10 bases line up with TRBD1. V dropped 3 bases and J dropped 6; count of bases not matched to a gene: 8. Germline V gene sequence: CDR1 ENHRY, CDR2 SYGVKD. This CDR3 spans 16 amino acids.

The rearrangement joins TRBV27 to TRBJ2-7; D is perhaps TRBD2 (6 bases). Germline-derived CDR1 and CDR2 are MNHEY and SMNVEV (reference sequence). The CDR3 extends over 14 amino acids. V shed 6 bases and J shed 0 bases, with 12 bases lying between them. The CDR3 DNA reads as TGTGCCAGCAGGCAGGGACTTAGCTCCTACGAGCAGTACTTC. It encodes CASRQGLSSYEQYF.

J is TRBJ2-4 and V is TRBV6-6; 8 positions agree with TRBD2. Looked up from germline, CDR1 is MNHNY and CDR2 is SVGAGI (reference sequence). The V and J ends lost 7 bases and 1 base, in that order; junction bases with no gene match: 9. The CDR3 has 16 residues. The CDR3 sequence is CASNPPGGQAKNIQYF. The DNA for the CDR3 is TGTGCCAGCAACCCCCCGGGGGGGCAGGCCAAAAACATTCAGTACTTC.

This clone occurred once. Other DNA sequences from this sample encode an identical CDR3 as well. V gene TRBV7-9 combines with J gene TRBJ2-1; no firm D call. Trimming removed 1 base from V and 0 bases from J, with 7 bases in between. Germline V gene data show CDR1 as SEHNR and CDR2 as FQNEAQ (reference sequence). The CDR3 covers 15 residues. The chain's CDR3 is CASSLDGGSYNEQFF. For the CDR3, the DNA is TGTGCCAGCAGCTTAGACGGTGGCTCCTACAATGAGCAGTTCTTC.

This sequence joins TRBV9 and TRBJ2-1, with TRBD2 identical over 10 bases. V lost 0 bases to trimming and J lost 0 bases; unmatched junction nucleotides: 12. This CDR3 region has 20 residues. Germline assignment: CDR1 SGDLS and CDR2 YYNGEE. CDR3 sequence reads: CASSVVPSGSAQSSYNEQFF. The CDR3, as DNA: TGTGCCAGCAGCGTAGTACCTAGCGGGAGTGCCCAGAGCTCCTACAATGAGCAGTTCTTC.

Here the CDR3 DNA reads TGTGCCAGCAGACCATACCGGGACCGGGGAAACATTCAGTACTTC. Encoded protein: CASRPYRDRGNIQYF. This chain uses TRBV6-5 with TRBJ2-4; D may be TRBD1 or TRBD2 (5 bases each). With 6 bases removed from V and 6 bases from J, the gap between germline ends came to 18 bases. Germline CDR1 and CDR2: MNHEY and SVGAGI. CDR3 length: 15 amino acids.

The chain links TRBV7-3 to TRBJ2-3; D is perhaps TRBD2 (6 bases). The germline CDR1 and CDR2 sequences are SGHTA and FQGTGA. Trimming pared 2 bases from V and 7 bases from J, leaving 13 bases between. The CDR3 extends over 14 amino acids. The CDR3 spells CASSLGRDRHTQYF. The DNA for the CDR3 is TGTGCCAGCAGCTTAGGGCGGGACCGCCATACGCAGTATTTT.

The rearrangement links TRBV7-2 to TRBJ2-1; 9 positions match TRBD1. Germline assignment: CDR1 SGHTA and CDR2 FQGNSA. Trimming at V came to 5 bases and at J to 1 base, leaving 6 bases not matched to a gene. The CDR3 is 16 residues long. CDR3 sequence reads: CASSSQTGGSYNEQFF. CDR3 sequence (DNA): TGTGCCAGCAGCAGTCAGACAGGGGGTTCCTACAATGAGCAGTTCTTC.

The rearrangement joins TRBV19 to TRBJ2-7; D ambiguous. The CDR3 sequence is 13 residues long. Germline CDR1 reads LNHDA; CDR2 reads SQIVND (reference sequence). Trimming removed 7 bases from V and 0 bases from J, with 10 bases in between. This CDR3 is CASTAQSSYEQYF. The CDR3 DNA reads as TGTGCCAGTACCGCCCAAAGCTCCTACGAGCAGTACTTC. Supplemented by reference TRBV19 and TRBJ2-7, the full variable domain reads DGGITQSPKYLFRKEGQNVTLSCEQNLNHDAMYWYRQDPGQGLRLIYYSQIVNDFQKGDIAEGYSVSREKKESFPLTVTSAQKNPTAFYLCASTAQSSYEQYFGPGTRLTVT.

The rearrangement joins TRBV28 to TRBJ2-3; D is possibly TRBD2 (6 bases). V lost 7 bases and J 6 bases, leaving 20 bases between the germline ends. The CDR3 loop spans 15 amino acids. The germline CDR1 and CDR2 sequences are MDHEN and SYDVKM. In DNA form, the CDR3 reads TGTGCCAGCACCCCCGGGGGACTTCGACGTGATACGCAGTATTTT. Amino acid sequence: CASTPGGLRRDTQYF.

This clone was picked up one time. This specimen includes other DNA sequences encoding the same CDR3. CDR3 sequence: CASSLEGRTDTQYF. The DNA of the CDR3 is TGCGCCAGCAGCTTGGAGGGGCGCACAGATACGCAGTATTTT. This chain connects TRBV5-1 to TRBJ2-3, with D possibly being TRBD1 (5 bases). CDR3 length equals 14 residues. CDR1 is SGHRS and CDR2 is YFSETQ in the germline V gene. Trimming took off 0 bases at V and 1 base at J, with 6 bases between the two ends.

The chain joins TRBV25-1 to TRBJ2-2, with 7 nucleotides matching TRBD1. Trimming at V came to 3 bases and at J to 6 bases, leaving 10 bases not matched to a gene. The germline CDR1 and CDR2 sequences are MGHDK and SYGVNS. The CDR3 totals 16 residues. This chain's CDR3 is CASSELGQPAAGELFF. CDR3 bases: TGTGCCAGCAGTGAGCTGGGACAGCCTGCGGCCGGGGAGCTGTTTTTT.

The V gene is TRBV7-9, the J gene TRBJ2-7, with D tentatively TRBD1 (5 bases). In germline, CDR1 is SEHNR, CDR2 FQNEAQ (reference sequence). CDR3 length: 16 residues. V lost 0 bases and J lost 4, with 16 bases in between. CDR3 residues: CASSLAQGGRKYEQYF. CDR3 coding DNA: TGTGCCAGCAGCTTAGCGCAGGGCGGAAGAAAGTACGAGCAGTACTTC.

The genes are TRBV28 and TRBJ2-7; D call uncertain. In germline, CDR1 is MDHEN, CDR2 SYDVKM. CDR3 length equals 14 residues. Trimming removed 6 bases from V and 5 bases from J, with 17 bases in between. The CDR3 protein is CASSPPQWFDEQYF. The CDR3 DNA reads TGTGCCAGCAGCCCTCCTCAGTGGTTCGACGAGCAGTACTTC.

The chain couples TRBV5-1 to TRBJ2-7; D is undetermined. CDR1 is SGHRS and CDR2 is YFSETQ in the germline V gene. The CDR3 covers 14 residues. V gave up 0 bases and J gave up 6 bases, with 13 bases separating them. CDR3: CASSLDGSRGEQYF. The CDR3 DNA is TGCGCCAGCAGCTTGGATGGCAGTCGCGGCGAGCAGTACTTC.

The rearrangement joins TRBV28 to TRBJ2-7; D call uncertain. With 10 bases removed from V and 5 bases from J, the gap between germline ends came to 12 bases. This CDR3 spans 11 amino acids. Germline V gene sequence: CDR1 MDHEN, CDR2 SYDVKM. The DNA for the CDR3 is TGTGCCACCAGAATGACGGACGAGCAGTACTTC. It translates to CATRMTDEQYF.

This rearrangement joins TRBV5-4 to TRBJ1-1; D is perhaps TRBD1 (6 bases). The CDR3 sequence is 14 residues long. V was pared by 4 bases and J by 1 base, with 11 bases between. CDR1 and CDR2 (germline): SGHNT, YYREEE (reference sequence). The CDR3 reads CASSIGQSNTEAFF. Written as DNA, the CDR3 is TGTGCCAGCAGCATAGGACAGTCGAACACTGAAGCTTTCTTT.